The clone carrying this T cell receptor beta chain was picked up a small number of times. Antigen specificity is unknown. Clones were sequenced by immunoSEQ multiplex PCR, and TCRdb holds only the in-frame ones, with some missing. This sample has some 120,000 clones; about 82% occur once, and the top ten carry about 5.5%. The germline CDR1 and CDR2 sequences are MNHNY and SVGAGI (reference sequence). V lost 4 bases, J lost 4 bases, and 13 bases lay in between. The CDR3 length is 14 residues. This sample is drawn from a study of a mutant IDH1 vaccine in newly diagnosed glioma. Study background: There were eight vaccinations for patients, given in weeks 1, 3, 5, 7, 11, 15, 19 and 23. Once 4-6 weeks had passed after radiotherapy alone, vaccination started, or it started with temozolomide cycles. Sex distribution of treated patients was approximately 60% male and about 38% female; mean age was around 40 years.

Time point here: week 11, during vaccination. Vaccinated patients received 300 ug of mutant IDH1 20-mer peptide per dose, with topical imiquimod. Specimen: PBMCs, collected from a glioma patient whose treatment included an IDH1 peptide vaccine. This rearrangement joins TRBV6-6 to TRBJ1-1; tentative D call: TRBD1 (5 bases). This TCR was recovered from a man in his forties with glioma. CDR3 in DNA: TGTGCCAGCAGTTTACAGGAACTGGTCACTGAAGCTTTCTTT. Its translation is CASSLQELVTEAFF.